This T cell receptor beta chain emerged from a study of blood T cell repertoires in COVID-19. Background on the study: Acute and convalescent COVID-19 samples came from the United States, Italy and Spain.

CDR1 and CDR2 (germline): MGHDK, SYGVNS. The CDR3 is made up of 13 amino acids. The ends lost 11 bases at V and 2 bases at J; junction bases unmatched: 6. Study members were between 18 and 89 years old and lived in 20 to 25 US regions. TCRdb's copy holds only in-frame clones and misses some; the assay was immunoSEQ multiplex PCR. The table shows hundreds of thousands of clones, with 85% to 90% occurring only once. The sequence came from a woman aged 45-65 years who had recovered from COVID-19. V and J are TRBV25-1 and TRBJ2-5, with 9 bases that match TRBD2. Sequencing was done on a sample of PBMCs or T cells enriched from blood (not recorded which). The CDR3 DNA reads as TGTGCCTCTAGCGGGACCCAACAAGAGACCCAGTACTTC. Its protein product is CASSGTQQETQYF.